These 27 T cell receptor beta chains were sequenced from one sample in a study of technical replicates of blood from a handful of donors. This table comes from immunoSEQ multiplex PCR, and its TCRdb copy is limited to in-frame clones, with some not included. This sample has over 70,000 clones, with around 96% found just once. Material: T cells isolated from PBMCs. The receptors were gathered from a human donor in good health.

This clone was observed a single time. This chain uses TRBV29-1 with TRBJ2-7, with 11 bases lining up with TRBD2. With V trimmed by 2 bases and J by 0 bases, 0 bases remained unmatched. The CDR3 has 14 amino acids. The germline V gene encodes CDR1 SQVTM and CDR2 ANQGSEA. The chain's CDR3 is CSVETSGGSYEQYF. For the CDR3, the DNA is TGCAGCGTTGAAACTAGCGGGGGCTCCTACGAGCAGTACTTC.

The J gene is TRBJ2-7, the V gene TRBV5-1, with D perhaps matching TRBD2 (5 bases). Trimming pared 2 bases from V and 4 bases from J, leaving 10 bases between. The CDR3 spans 13 residues. The germline CDR1 and CDR2 sequences are SGHRS and YFSETQ. CDR3 in amino acids: CASSLPREYEQYF. CDR3 bases: TGCGCCAGCAGCTTACCTCGGGAATACGAGCAGTACTTC.

The table lists this clone with a count of one. This sequence joins TRBV15 and TRBJ1-2; D ambiguous. The CDR3 has 13 amino acids. In germline, CDR1 is LNHNV, CDR2 YYDKDF (reference sequence). The ends were cut back, 0 bases at V and 0 bases at J, with 2 bases in the middle. DNA for the CDR3: TGTGCCACCAGCAGAGACACTAACTATGGCTACACCTTC. Translation: CATSRDTNYGYTF.

The rearrangement links TRBV7-9 to TRBJ1-1, with a weak D call TRBD1 (5 bases). V was cut by 2 bases and J by 1 base, with 11 bases left in between. Germline V gene sequence: CDR1 SEHNR, CDR2 FQNEAQ (reference sequence). This CDR3 has 15 residues. CDR3 sequence reads: CASSLIRTRNTEAFF. Written as DNA, the CDR3 is TGTGCCAGCAGCTTAATTCGGACAAGGAACACTGAAGCTTTCTTT.

The J gene is TRBJ2-1, the V gene TRBV27; TRBD1 matches at 8 bases. Germline V gene data show CDR1 as MNHEY and CDR2 as SMNVEV (reference sequence). V shed 6 bases and J 4 bases; nucleotides not matched to a gene: 11. The CDR3 is made up of 16 amino acids. The CDR3: CASRGRDRTYYNEQFF. In DNA, the CDR3 is TGTGCCAGCAGGGGGCGGGACAGGACTTATTACAATGAGCAGTTCTTC.

Here the CDR3 reads CASSSLRRELPESLFF. CDR3 coding DNA: TGTGCCAGCAGCTCCTTAAGGCGGGAGCTACCTGAAAGTCTGTTCTTC. The J gene is TRBJ2-1, the V gene TRBV7-9; 7 nucleotides agree with TRBD2. This CDR3 is 16 amino acids long. The V segment lost 4 bases and the J segment 15 bases; nucleotides outside the gene matches: 21. Per the germline V gene, CDR1 is SEHNR and CDR2 is FQNEAQ (reference sequence).

The chain recombines TRBV13 with TRBJ1-4; TRBD1 matches 8 bases. CDR3 length: 14 amino acids. CDR1 is PRHDT and CDR2 is FYEKMQ in the germline V gene (reference sequence). Unmatched junction bases numbered 2, after V lost 3 bases and J lost 5 bases. CDR3 coding DNA: TGTGCCAGCAGCTTCGACAGGGGAAATGAAAAACTGTTTTTT. It translates to CASSFDRGNEKLFF.

The chain links TRBV15 to TRBJ1-4; no reliable D call. CDR1 LNHNV and CDR2 YYDKDF come from the germline V gene (reference sequence). V dropped 0 bases and J dropped 3 bases, with 23 bases sitting between them. The CDR3 loop spans 20 amino acids. CDR3 region: CATSREIVPGIALANEKLFF. The CDR3 nucleotides are TGTGCCACCAGCAGAGAAATAGTGCCGGGGATTGCTCTGGCTAATGAAAAACTGTTTTTT.

This clone was observed once. The rearrangement links TRBV6-1 to TRBJ2-5; 7 nucleotides line up with TRBD1. Per germline, CDR1 MNHNS and CDR2 SASEGT. This CDR3 spans 15 amino acids. V trimming: 3 bases; J trimming: 1 base; junction bases outside the gene matches: 5. CDR3 loop: CASSDLDRAQETQYF. The CDR3 bases are TGTGCCAGCAGTGACTTAGACAGGGCCCAAGAGACCCAGTACTTC.

This chain joins TRBV18 and TRBJ2-7; D might be TRBD1 (5 bases). Trimming removed 2 bases from V and 2 bases from J, with 10 bases in between. The CDR3 consists of 14 residues. Per germline, CDR1 KGHSH and CDR2 LQKENI. Written as DNA, the CDR3 is TGTGCCAGCTCACCAGGGGCAGAAACCTACGAGCAGTACTTC. This codes for CASSPGAETYEQYF. Complete variable domain (other parts from reference TRBV18 and TRBJ2-7): NAGVMQNPRHLVRRRGQEARLRCSPMKGHSHVYWYRQLPEEGLKFMVYLQKENIIDESGMPKERFSAEFPKEGPSILRIQQVVRGDSAAYFCASSPGAETYEQYFGPGTRLTVT.

The rearrangement uses TRBV27 and TRBJ1-5; D is ambiguous. V shed 3 bases and J shed 1 base, with 10 bases lying between them. The CDR3 covers 15 residues. Germline CDR1 is MNHEY and CDR2 is SMNVEV (reference sequence). The CDR3 loop is CASSFFAGSNQPQHF. DNA for the CDR3: TGTGCCAGCAGTTTCTTTGCGGGCAGCAATCAGCCCCAGCATTTT.

The V gene is TRBV4-2, the J gene TRBJ2-7; D gene ambiguous. The CDR3 consists of 17 residues. Germline loops: CDR1 LGHNA, CDR2 YNFKEQ. The ends were cut back, 0 bases at V and 2 bases at J, with 17 bases in the middle. CDR3 region: CASSQEYWPSGTYEQYF. The CDR3, as DNA: TGTGCCAGCAGCCAAGAATATTGGCCCTCAGGAACCTACGAGCAGTACTTC.

This clone was picked up many times. The rearrangement links TRBV9 to TRBJ1-2; 7 bases match TRBD1. This CDR3 is 14 amino acids long. The J segment lost 4 bases and the V segment lost 4 bases, leaving 7 bases of the junction unmatched. The germline V gene encodes CDR1 SGDLS and CDR2 YYNGEE. CDR3 amino acids: CASSSPGQSYGYTF. As DNA, the CDR3 is TGTGCCAGCAGCTCTCCGGGACAGTCCTATGGCTACACCTTC.

J is TRBJ1-5 and V is TRBV13; D unresolved. Germline CDR1 PRHDT, CDR2 FYEKMQ (reference sequence). V lost 6 bases, J lost 6 bases, and 18 bases lay in between. The CDR3 contains 15 residues. The CDR3 DNA sequence: TGTGCCAGCAGTCGCAAATTAGAGGGCTTTCAGCCCCAGCATTTT. Protein: CASSRKLEGFQPQHF. Together with reference TRBV13 and TRBJ1-5, the CDR3 gives the full variable domain: AAGVIQSPRHLIKEKRETATLKCYPIPRHDTVYWYQQGPGQDPQFLISFYEKMQSDKGSIPDRFSAQQFSDYHSELNMSSLELGDSALYFCASSRKLEGFQPQHFGDGTRLSIL.

This rearrangement joins TRBV7-2 to TRBJ2-1; 8 bases line up with TRBD2. The CDR3 runs to 18 residues. J gave up 4 bases and V 4 bases, and 15 bases lay outside the gene matches. Germline CDR1 is SGHTA and CDR2 is FQGNSA. Written as DNA, the CDR3 is TGTGCCAGCAGCTCCGCCCCGGGACTAGTGGTACTATACAATGAGCAGTTCTTC. The encoded protein is CASSSAPGLVVLYNEQFF.

J is TRBJ2-3 and V is TRBV4-1; 7 bases are a match to TRBD2. The CDR3 covers 16 residues. V lost 1 base and J lost 3; bases outside the gene matches: 7. CDR1 and CDR2 from the germline V gene are MGHRA and YSYEKL. The CDR3 is CASSQVGREKTDTQYF. CDR3 sequence (DNA): TGCGCCAGCAGCCAAGTAGGGCGGGAGAAAACAGATACGCAGTATTTT.

The J gene is TRBJ2-7, the V gene TRBV4-3; D may be TRBD1 (6 bases). V was shortened by 3 bases and J by 2 bases, with 8 bases between the two germline ends. The CDR3 is 13 amino acids. Germline V lookup: CDR1 LGHNA, CDR2 YSLEER. The CDR3 loop is CASSQGTPYEQYF. CDR3 coding DNA: TGCGCCAGCAGCCAGGGGACACCCTACGAGCAGTACTTC.

CDR3 sequence (DNA): TGTGCCAGCAGTTCTTGGGGACAGGTGGAGACCCAGTACTTC. This encodes CASSSWGQVETQYF. The J gene is TRBJ2-5, the V gene TRBV27; 8 bases fit TRBD1. CDR3 size: 14 residues. J gave up 5 bases and V 4 bases, and 6 bases lay outside the gene matches. Germline V gives CDR1 MNHEY, CDR2 SMNVEV (reference sequence).

V usage is TRBV7-3 and J usage is TRBJ2-1; D unclear. V dropped 4 bases and J dropped 4 bases, with 14 bases sitting between them. This CDR3 spans 15 amino acids. CDR1 is SGHTA and CDR2 is FQGTGA in the germline V gene. The CDR3 protein is CASSSYGGLYNEQFF. CDR3 nucleotide sequence: TGTGCCAGCAGCTCCTATGGTGGGCTTTACAATGAGCAGTTCTTC.

This chain links TRBV29-1 with TRBJ2-2; D is undetermined. The germline V gene has CDR1 SQVTM and CDR2 ANQGSEA. Trimming pared 7 bases from V and 1 base from J, leaving 10 bases between. CDR3 length: 13 amino acids. The DNA for the CDR3 is TGCAGCGCTCCGGGTCAGAACACCGGGGAGCTGTTTTTT. Its translation is CSAPGQNTGELFF.

The chain combines TRBV5-6 with TRBJ1-1; weak D call: TRBD1 (5 bases). The germline gives CDR1 SGHDT, CDR2 YYEEEE. Trimming took off 3 bases at V and 4 bases at J, with 19 bases between the two ends. The CDR3 contains 16 residues. The CDR3: CASSSFRVTVGTEAFF. The CDR3 bases are TGTGCCAGCAGCTCCTTCAGGGTAACAGTTGGCACTGAAGCTTTCTTT.

The V gene is TRBV6-5, the J gene TRBJ2-3, with 7 bases lining up with TRBD2. Germline values: CDR1 MNHEY, CDR2 SVGAGI. The CDR3 runs 16 residues. J gave up 2 bases and V 3 bases, and 8 bases lay outside the gene matches. CDR3 sequence (DNA): TGTGCCAGCAGTTATAGTACTAGCGAGTCCACAGATACGCAGTATTTT. Translating gives CASSYSTSESTDTQYF.

This clone was seen only once. The rearrangement uses TRBV7-2 and TRBJ1-2; D is undetermined. This CDR3 comprises 13 residues. The V gene's germline CDR1 is SGHTA and CDR2 FQGNSA. The V gene lost 1 base and the J gene lost 8 bases, with 11 bases spanning the gap. The CDR3 region has the DNA TGTGCCAGCAGCTTAGGAGTCCGTGAGGGCTACACCTTC. This translates into CASSLGVREGYTF.

The V call is TRBV6-5, the J call TRBJ1-1, with 7 bases identical to TRBD1. V dropped 2 bases and J dropped 2; count of bases not matched to a gene: 2. Germline CDR1 and CDR2: MNHEY and SVGAGI. This CDR3 has 14 amino acids. CDR3 sequence reads: CASSYDRVNTEAFF. DNA of the CDR3: TGTGCCAGCAGTTACGACAGGGTCAACACTGAAGCTTTCTTT.

The V gene is TRBV7-9, the J gene TRBJ1-4; no clear D. The V gene's germline CDR1 is SEHNR and CDR2 FQNEAQ (reference sequence). The CDR3 extends over 15 amino acids. Trimming removed 2 bases at V and 5 bases at J, with 12 bases between. The CDR3 DNA reads TGTGCCAGCAGCTTACGCTCGGCGGAGAATGAAAAACTGTTTTTT. Encoded protein: CASSLRSAENEKLFF.

The CDR3 DNA reads as TGCGCCAGCAGCCAAGATCAACTCTATGGCTACACCTTC. This translates into CASSQDQLYGYTF. The chain joins TRBV4-1 to TRBJ1-2; D is unclear. V shed 0 bases and J shed 4 bases, with 6 bases lying between them. The germline CDR1 and CDR2 sequences are MGHRA and YSYEKL. The CDR3 spans 13 residues.

Only one count was recorded for this clone. The V and J genes are TRBV30 and TRBJ2-4; D perhaps matches TRBD2 (5 bases). Germline V gene lookup returns CDR1 GTSNPN and CDR2 SVGIG (reference sequence). This CDR3 comprises 13 residues. V was clipped by 7 bases and J by 4 bases, with 14 bases between them. CDR3 in DNA: TGTGCCTCGGGGTCCCCCTTAAAAAACATTCAGTACTTC. This codes for CASGSPLKNIQYF.